This TCR beta chain was sequenced during a study of CD8 T cells in Susac syndrome. Study-wide points: The total CD8+ repertoires yielded 15 to 20 Susac-specific public clones and the CD8+ TEMRA repertoires yielded roughly five. Peak Susac CD8+ clonal expansion was seen in TEMRA cells and active patients.

Peripheral blood CD8+ and CD4+ T cells were profiled by TCR beta sequencing. RNA, at roughly 0.45 to 1 ug, was reverse transcribed with random hexamers. Across 54 Vbeta and 13 Jbeta, TCR beta CDR3 was amplified with immunoSEQ multiplex PCR. A single record per CDR3 protein comes from TCRdb applying MiXCR to the immunoSEQ multiplex PCR reads. The repertoire holds 100,000 to 150,000 distinct CDR3 sequences, with approximately 96% as singletons. A few counts support this clonotype. What it recognizes is unknown. This TCR came from a human donor with Susac syndrome. Sequencing was carried out using CD8+ T cells from PBMCs.

CDR3 amino acids: CASSLAGAGTEAFF. CDR3 nucleotides: TGTGCCAGCAGCTTGGCAGGGGCGGGCACTGAAGCTTTCTTT. This chain joins TRBV5-6 and TRBJ1-1; TRBD1 is a possible D gene (6 bases). The CDR3 covers 14 residues. With 0 bases removed from V and 4 bases from J, the gap between germline ends came to 10 bases. Germline loops: CDR1 SGHDT, CDR2 YYEEEE.